These 15 T cell receptor beta chains came from one sample sequenced in a study of CD8+ T cells in alopecia areata. In each case, RNA was isolated and then reverse transcribed into cDNA as the sequencing template. This table comes from immunoSEQ multiplex PCR, and its TCRdb copy is limited to in-frame clones, with some not included. The sample contains a few hundred thousand clones, roughly two thirds of which appear only once. The starting material was CD4+ T cells sorted from blood, obtained at week 0. The receptors shown here come from a human donor with alopecia areata.

This clone was seen just once. This chain joins TRBV13 and TRBJ2-5, with D tentatively TRBD1 (5 bases). CDR3 length equals 14 residues. V was trimmed by 5 bases and J by 2 bases, leaving 12 bases between them. Germline V gives CDR1 PRHDT, CDR2 FYEKMQ (reference sequence). CDR3 nucleotide sequence: TGTGCCAGCAGCGGGTGGGGCAGTCAAGAGACCCAGTACTTC. The encoded protein is CASSGWGSQETQYF.

The rearrangement uses TRBV10-3 and TRBJ2-3, with TRBD2 as a possible D gene (5 bases). V lost 10 bases to trimming and J lost 2 bases, with 16 bases between them. Germline V CDR1 and CDR2: ENHRY, SYGVKD. The CDR3 consists of 14 residues. CDR3: CASRTSGNTDTQYF. The DNA for the CDR3 is TGTGCCAGCCGGACCAGCGGTAACACAGATACGCAGTATTTT.

The chain links TRBV29-1 to TRBJ1-2; D is unresolved. V was trimmed by 6 bases and J by 7 bases, leaving 9 bases between them. There are 10 residues in the CDR3. CDR1 is SQVTM, CDR2 ANQGSEA, per germline. The CDR3 region has the DNA TGCAGCGTCCAAGAGGTTGGCTACACCTTC. It is translated as CSVQEVGYTF.

In this sample, this clone turned up many times. This rearrangement joins TRBV7-6 to TRBJ1-6; 7 nucleotides line up with TRBD1. CDR3 length: 16 amino acids. In germline, CDR1 is SGHVS, CDR2 FNYEAQ. After removal of 5 bases from V and 6 bases from J, the junction contained 10 bases not matched to a gene. CDR3 sequence (DNA): TGTGCCAGCAGCCCCGAGGAGGGGGCAGTTAATTCACCCCTCCACTTT. Amino acids: CASSPEEGAVNSPLHF.

The chain has TRBV25-1 and TRBJ2-2; D is possibly TRBD2 (6 bases). Germline loops: CDR1 MGHDK, CDR2 SYGVNS. V was pared by 4 bases and J by 6 bases, with 9 bases between. This CDR3 has 13 amino acids. Here the CDR3 DNA reads TGTGCCAGCAGTGGGCGGGGACCCGGGGAGCTGTTTTTT. Its protein is CASSGRGPGELFF.

This clone has more than one count but fewer than ten. V usage is TRBV2 and J usage is TRBJ1-2; 8 bases are shared with TRBD1. From germline, CDR1 is SNHLY and CDR2 FYNNEI. V gave up 6 bases and J gave up 4 bases; unmatched junction bases: 4. The CDR3 covers 13 residues. CDR3 bases: TGTGCCAGCAGCGGACAGGGTACCTATGGCTACACCTTC. Translation gives CASSGQGTYGYTF. The variable domain in full, completed from reference TRBV2 and TRBJ1-2, reads EPEVTQTPSHQVTQMGQEVILRCVPISNHLYFYWYRQILGQKVEFLVSFYNNEISEKSEIFDDQFSVERPDGSNFTLKIRSTKLEDSAMYFCASSGQGTYGYTFGSGTRLTVV.

The chain combines TRBV6-6 with TRBJ2-5; the D gene is possibly TRBD1 (6 bases). CDR1 and CDR2 (germline): MNHNY, SVGAGI (reference sequence). V gave up 8 bases and J gave up 5 bases, with 18 bases separating them. The CDR3 length is 14 residues. CDR3 residues: CASGRQGLRETQYF. CDR3 bases: TGTGCCAGCGGGCGGCAGGGGCTTAGGGAGACCCAGTACTTC.

V usage is TRBV9 and J usage is TRBJ2-6; 9 nucleotides match TRBD1. V shed 0 bases, J shed 9 bases, and the junction held 4 bases outside the gene matches. This CDR3 region has 15 residues. Germline values: CDR1 SGDLS, CDR2 YYNGEE. DNA of the CDR3: TGTGCCAGCAGCGTAGACAGGGGGCCTCTCAACGTCCTGACTTTC. Protein product: CASSVDRGPLNVLTF.

The rearrangement links TRBV7-2 to TRBJ2-5; maybe TRBD1 (5 bases). The V end lost 5 bases, the J end lost 1 base, and 8 bases lay between the germline ends. The CDR3 sequence is 13 residues long. The germline V gene encodes CDR1 SGHTA and CDR2 FQGNSA. The CDR3 DNA reads TGTGCCAGCAGCATGGGGCCCCAAGAGACCCAGTACTTC. This codes for CASSMGPQETQYF. Variable domain in full (rest from reference TRBV7-2 and TRBJ2-5): GAGVSQSPSNKVTEKGKDVELRCDPISGHTALYWYRQSLGQGLEFLIYFQGNSAPDKSGLPSDRFSAERTGGSVSTLTIQRTQQEDSAVYLCASSMGPQETQYFGPGTRLLVL.

The chain recombines TRBV29-1 with TRBJ1-1, with D hard to call. Per germline, CDR1 SQVTM and CDR2 ANQGSEA. Trimming took 0 bases from V and 4 from J, leaving 12 bases between them. This CDR3 has 14 residues. DNA for the CDR3: TGCAGCGTTGAAGATCCCAGGAGAGGCACTGAAGCTTTCTTT. Its protein is CSVEDPRRGTEAFF. Drawing the rest from reference TRBV29-1 and TRBJ1-1, the complete variable domain is SAVISQKPSRDICQRGTSLTIQCQVDSQVTMMFWYRQQPGQSLTLIATANQGSEATYESGFVIDKFPISRPNLTFSTLTVSNMSPEDSSIYLCSVEDPRRGTEAFFGQGTRLTVV.

This chain links TRBV14 with TRBJ1-1; a possible D gene is TRBD1 (5 bases). Germline lookup yields CDR1 SGHDN and CDR2 FVKESK. This CDR3 spans 13 amino acids. Trimming cost V 5 bases and J 10 bases, with 17 bases left between them. The CDR3 loop is CASSGSPGLRAFF. The CDR3 DNA sequence: TGTGCCAGCAGCGGTTCGCCGGGGCTGCGAGCTTTCTTT.

The gene calls are TRBV14 and TRBJ2-7; 8 bases align to TRBD2. This CDR3 has 14 residues. CDR1 and CDR2 from the germline V gene are SGHDN and FVKESK. The V gene end was trimmed by 4 bases and the J gene end by 6 bases; junction bases not matched to a gene: 8. The CDR3 DNA reads TGTGCCAGCAGCCTAGCCGGGACTAGTCTCGAGCAGTACTTC. This gives the protein CASSLAGTSLEQYF.

The chain employs TRBV7-2 and TRBJ1-1; D is unclear. The V gene lost 1 base and the J gene lost 4 bases, with 10 bases spanning the gap. There are 14 residues in the CDR3. From germline, CDR1 is SGHTA and CDR2 FQGNSA. The CDR3 DNA sequence: TGTGCCAGCAGCTTAGTCCCAGGTGCCACTGAAGCTTTCTTT. This sequence encodes CASSLVPGATEAFF.

The V call is TRBV5-4, the J call TRBJ2-3; 12 nucleotides align to TRBD2. CDR1 SGHNT and CDR2 YYREEE come from the germline V gene (reference sequence). V gave up 4 bases and J gave up 1 base; unmatched junction bases: 4. CDR3 length: 16 amino acids. The CDR3 nucleotides read TGTGCCAGCAGCCCAAGACTAGCGGGGGGCACAGATACGCAGTATTTT. Translated, it gives CASSPRLAGGTDTQYF.

J is TRBJ2-1 and V is TRBV30; TRBD2 agrees at 8 bases. The junction had 5 bases not matched to a gene; V was cut back by 4 bases and J by 3 bases. The CDR3 contains 14 residues. Germline V gives CDR1 GTSNPN, CDR2 SVGIG (reference sequence). This CDR3 reads CAWKRGRVYNEQFF. Here the CDR3 DNA reads TGTGCCTGGAAGCGGGGGAGGGTCTACAATGAGCAGTTCTTC.